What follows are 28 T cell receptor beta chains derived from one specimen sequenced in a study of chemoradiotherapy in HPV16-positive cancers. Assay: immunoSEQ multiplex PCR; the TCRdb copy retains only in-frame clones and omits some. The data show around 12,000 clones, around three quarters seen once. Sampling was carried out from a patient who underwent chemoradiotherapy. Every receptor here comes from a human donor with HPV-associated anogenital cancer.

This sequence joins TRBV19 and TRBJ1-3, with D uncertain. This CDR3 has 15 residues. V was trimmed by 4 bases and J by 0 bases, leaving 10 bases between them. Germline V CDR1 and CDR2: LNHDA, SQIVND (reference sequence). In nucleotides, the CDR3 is TGTGCCAGTAGTAGCCGTTCGGCCTCTGGAAACACCATATATTTT. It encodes CASSSRSASGNTIYF.

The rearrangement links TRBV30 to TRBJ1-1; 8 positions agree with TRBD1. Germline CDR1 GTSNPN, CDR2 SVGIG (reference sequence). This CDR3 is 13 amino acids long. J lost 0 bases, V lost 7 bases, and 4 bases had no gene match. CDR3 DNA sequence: TGTGCCTCGACAGGGGACATGAACACTGAAGCTTTCTTT. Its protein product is CASTGDMNTEAFF.

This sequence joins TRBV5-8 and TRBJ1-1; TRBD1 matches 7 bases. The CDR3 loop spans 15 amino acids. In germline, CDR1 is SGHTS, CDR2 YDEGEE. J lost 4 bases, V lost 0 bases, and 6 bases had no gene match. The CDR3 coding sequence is TGTGCCAGCAGCTTGGCCCAGACAGGGACCACTGAAGCTTTCTTT. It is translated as CASSLAQTGTTEAFF.

CDR3 coding DNA: TGTGCCAGCAGCCAAGGGAACAGGAACACTGAAGCTTTCTTT. It encodes CASSQGNRNTEAFF. V is TRBV14 and J is TRBJ1-1; unclear D gene. The CDR3 is made up of 14 amino acids. Deletions cut 1 base from V and 1 base from J, with 7 bases between. Germline CDR1 SGHDN, CDR2 FVKESK.

This CDR3 reads CATSGRDDSSSPLHF. CDR3 in DNA: TGTGCCACCAGCGGACGGGACGATAGTAGTTCACCCCTCCACTTT. V gene TRBV15 combines with J gene TRBJ1-6; tentative D call: TRBD1 (5 bases). Germline CDR1 is LNHNV and CDR2 is YYDKDF (reference sequence). This CDR3 spans 15 amino acids. V was pared by 5 bases and J by 9 bases, with 17 bases between.

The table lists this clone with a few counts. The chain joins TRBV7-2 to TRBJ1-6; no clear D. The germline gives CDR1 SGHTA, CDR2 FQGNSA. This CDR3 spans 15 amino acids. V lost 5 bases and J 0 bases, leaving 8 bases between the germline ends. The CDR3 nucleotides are TGTGCCAGCAGCCCGGAGAGCTCCTATAATTCACCCCTCCACTTT. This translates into CASSPESSYNSPLHF.

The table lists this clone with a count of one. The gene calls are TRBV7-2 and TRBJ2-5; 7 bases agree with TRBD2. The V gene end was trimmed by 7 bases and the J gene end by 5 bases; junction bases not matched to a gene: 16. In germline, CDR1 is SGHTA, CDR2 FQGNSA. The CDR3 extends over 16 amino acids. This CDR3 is CASNPRSSPGGETQYF. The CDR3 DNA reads TGTGCCAGCAACCCCCGATCCAGCCCCGGGGGGGAGACCCAGTACTTC.

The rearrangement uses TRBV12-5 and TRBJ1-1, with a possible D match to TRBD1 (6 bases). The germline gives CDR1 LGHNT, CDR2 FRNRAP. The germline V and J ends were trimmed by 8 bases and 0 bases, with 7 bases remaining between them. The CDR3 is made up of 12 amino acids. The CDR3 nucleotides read TGTGCTAGTAGGGGGATGAACACTGAAGCTTTCTTT. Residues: CASRGMNTEAFF.

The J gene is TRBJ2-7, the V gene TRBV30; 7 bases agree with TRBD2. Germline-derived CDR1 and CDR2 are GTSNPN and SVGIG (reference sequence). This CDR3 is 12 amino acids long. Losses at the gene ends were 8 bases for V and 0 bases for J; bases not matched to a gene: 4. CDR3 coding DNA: TGTGCCGGGGGGGAAAGCTCCTACGAGCAGTACTTC. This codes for CAGGESSYEQYF.

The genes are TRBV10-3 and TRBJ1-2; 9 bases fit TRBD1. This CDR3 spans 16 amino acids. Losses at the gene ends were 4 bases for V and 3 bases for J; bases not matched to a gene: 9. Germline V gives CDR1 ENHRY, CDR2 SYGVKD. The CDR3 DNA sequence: TGTGCCATCAGTGGATCAACAGGGGGCGCCGACTATGGCTACACCTTC. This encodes CAISGSTGGADYGYTF.

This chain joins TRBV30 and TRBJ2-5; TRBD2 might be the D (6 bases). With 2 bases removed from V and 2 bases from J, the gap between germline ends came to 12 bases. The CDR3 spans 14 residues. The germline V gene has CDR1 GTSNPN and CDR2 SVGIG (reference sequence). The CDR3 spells CAWSRTGDQETQYF. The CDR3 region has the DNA TGTGCCTGGAGTAGAACGGGGGATCAAGAGACCCAGTACTTC.

The CDR3 nucleotides are TGTGCCAGCAGTCCCCTCCAGGGGGTGTTGGGAGAGCAGTACTTC. This gives the protein CASSPLQGVLGEQYF. This chain connects TRBV27 to TRBJ2-7; TRBD1 aligns across 7 bases. Per germline, CDR1 MNHEY and CDR2 SMNVEV (reference sequence). The CDR3 length is 15 residues. V shed 5 bases, J shed 7 bases, and the junction held 14 bases outside the gene matches.

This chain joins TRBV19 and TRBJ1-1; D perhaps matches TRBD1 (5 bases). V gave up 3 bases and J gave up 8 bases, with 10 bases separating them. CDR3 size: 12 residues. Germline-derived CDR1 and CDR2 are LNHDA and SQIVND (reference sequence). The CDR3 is CASSMGPLEAFF. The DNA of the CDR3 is TGTGCCAGTAGTATGGGACCTTTGGAAGCTTTCTTT.

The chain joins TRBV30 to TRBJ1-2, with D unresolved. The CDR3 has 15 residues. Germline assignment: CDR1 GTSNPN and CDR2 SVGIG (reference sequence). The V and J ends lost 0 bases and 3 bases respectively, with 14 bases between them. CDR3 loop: CAWSVLGRDYYGYTF. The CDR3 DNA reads TGTGCCTGGAGTGTACTTGGGCGGGATTACTATGGCTACACCTTC.

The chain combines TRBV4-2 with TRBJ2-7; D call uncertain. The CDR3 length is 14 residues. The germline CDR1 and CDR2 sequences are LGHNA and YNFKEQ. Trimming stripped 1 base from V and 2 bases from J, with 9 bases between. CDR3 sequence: CASSQVVVAYEQYF. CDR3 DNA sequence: TGTGCCAGCAGCCAAGTCGTCGTAGCCTACGAGCAGTACTTC.

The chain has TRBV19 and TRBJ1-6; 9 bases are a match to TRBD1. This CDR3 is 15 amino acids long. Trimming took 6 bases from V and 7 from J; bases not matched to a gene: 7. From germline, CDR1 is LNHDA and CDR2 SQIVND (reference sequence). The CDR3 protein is CASSGTGTGNSPLHF. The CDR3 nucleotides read TGTGCCAGTAGCGGGACCGGGACAGGGAATTCACCCCTCCACTTT.

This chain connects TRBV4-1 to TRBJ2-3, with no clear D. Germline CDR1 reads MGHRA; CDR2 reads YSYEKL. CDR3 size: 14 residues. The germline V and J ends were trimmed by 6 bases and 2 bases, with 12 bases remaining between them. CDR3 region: CASRRDPHTDTQYF. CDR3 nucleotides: TGCGCCAGCAGACGAGACCCCCACACAGATACGCAGTATTTT.

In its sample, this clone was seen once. DNA of the CDR3: TGTGCCAGCAGTGGTAGACGGTTCTCTGGAAACACCATATATTTT. Encoded protein: CASSGRRFSGNTIYF. This chain joins TRBV6-1 and TRBJ1-3; the D is unclear. V shed 4 bases and J shed 0 bases, with 10 bases lying between them. The CDR3 contains 15 residues. The germline V gene encodes CDR1 MNHNS and CDR2 SASEGT.

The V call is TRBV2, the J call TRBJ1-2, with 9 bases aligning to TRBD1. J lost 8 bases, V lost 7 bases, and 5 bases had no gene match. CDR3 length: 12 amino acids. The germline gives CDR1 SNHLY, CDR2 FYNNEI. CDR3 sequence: CASTRDRAGYTF. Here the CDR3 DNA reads TGTGCCAGCACTAGGGACAGGGCGGGCTACACCTTC. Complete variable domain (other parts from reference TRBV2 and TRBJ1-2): EPEVTQTPSHQVTQMGQEVILRCVPISNHLYFYWYRQILGQKVEFLVSFYNNEISEKSEIFDDQFSVERPDGSNFTLKIRSTKLEDSAMYFCASTRDRAGYTFGSGTRLTVV.

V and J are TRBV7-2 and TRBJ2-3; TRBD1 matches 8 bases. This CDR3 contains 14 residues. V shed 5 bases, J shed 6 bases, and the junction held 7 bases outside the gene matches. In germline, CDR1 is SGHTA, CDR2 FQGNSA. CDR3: CASSPRTGLDTQYF. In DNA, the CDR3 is TGTGCCAGCAGCCCAAGGACAGGGTTGGATACGCAGTATTTT.

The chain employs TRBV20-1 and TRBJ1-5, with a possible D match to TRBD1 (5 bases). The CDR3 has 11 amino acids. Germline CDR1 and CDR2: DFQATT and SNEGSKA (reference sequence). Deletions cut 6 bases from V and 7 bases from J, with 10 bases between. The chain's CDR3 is CSAGQGQPQHF. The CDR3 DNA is TGCAGTGCGGGCCAGGGACAGCCCCAGCATTTT.

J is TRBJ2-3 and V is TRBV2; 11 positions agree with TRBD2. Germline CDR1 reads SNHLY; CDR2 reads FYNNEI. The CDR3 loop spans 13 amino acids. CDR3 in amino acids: CASGGGTTDTQYF. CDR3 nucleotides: TGTGCTAGCGGGGGGGGGACCACAGATACGCAGTATTTT.

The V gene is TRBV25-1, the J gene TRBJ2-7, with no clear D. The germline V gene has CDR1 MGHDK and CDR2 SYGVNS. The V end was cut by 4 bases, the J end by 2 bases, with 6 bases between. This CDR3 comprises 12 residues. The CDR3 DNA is TGTGCCAGCAGTGGAACCACCTACGAGCAGTACTTC. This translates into CASSGTTYEQYF.

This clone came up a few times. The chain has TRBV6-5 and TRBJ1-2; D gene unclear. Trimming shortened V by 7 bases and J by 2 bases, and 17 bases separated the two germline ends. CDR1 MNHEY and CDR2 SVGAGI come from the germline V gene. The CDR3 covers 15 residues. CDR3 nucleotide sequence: TGTGCCAGCAAAAATCCGGCAGCTGTAAACTATGGCTACACCTTC. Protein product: CASKNPAAVNYGYTF.

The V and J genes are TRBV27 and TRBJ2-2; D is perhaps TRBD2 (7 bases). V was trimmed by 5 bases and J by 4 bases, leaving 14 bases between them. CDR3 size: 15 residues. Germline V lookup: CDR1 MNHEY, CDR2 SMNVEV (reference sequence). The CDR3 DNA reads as TGTGCCAGCAGTCGGGGGGCCCGAGGCACCGGGGAGCTGTTTTTT. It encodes CASSRGARGTGELFF.

The CDR3 region has the DNA TGTGCCAGCAGAGAAAATTACCGGGACACCGATAACACCGGGGAGCTGTTTTTT. Translation: CASRENYRDTDNTGELFF. The J gene is TRBJ2-2, the V gene TRBV7-9; D is possibly TRBD1 (6 bases). V gave up 6 bases and J gave up 2 bases, with 22 bases separating them. Germline V gives CDR1 SEHNR, CDR2 FQNEAQ (reference sequence). The CDR3 has 18 amino acids.

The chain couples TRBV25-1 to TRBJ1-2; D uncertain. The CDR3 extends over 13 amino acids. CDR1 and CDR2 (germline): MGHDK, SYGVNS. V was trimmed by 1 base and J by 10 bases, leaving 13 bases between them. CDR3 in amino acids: CASSESGLPLYTF. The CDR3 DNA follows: TGTGCCAGCAGTGAATCGGGGTTACCCCTCTACACCTTC.

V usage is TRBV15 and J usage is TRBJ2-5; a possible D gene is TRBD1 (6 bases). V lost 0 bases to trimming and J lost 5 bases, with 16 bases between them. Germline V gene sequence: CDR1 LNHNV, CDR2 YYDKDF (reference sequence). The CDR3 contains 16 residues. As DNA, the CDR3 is TGTGCCACCAGCAGAGAGGGGGACAAATTCTGGGAGACCCAGTACTTC. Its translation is CATSREGDKFWETQYF.